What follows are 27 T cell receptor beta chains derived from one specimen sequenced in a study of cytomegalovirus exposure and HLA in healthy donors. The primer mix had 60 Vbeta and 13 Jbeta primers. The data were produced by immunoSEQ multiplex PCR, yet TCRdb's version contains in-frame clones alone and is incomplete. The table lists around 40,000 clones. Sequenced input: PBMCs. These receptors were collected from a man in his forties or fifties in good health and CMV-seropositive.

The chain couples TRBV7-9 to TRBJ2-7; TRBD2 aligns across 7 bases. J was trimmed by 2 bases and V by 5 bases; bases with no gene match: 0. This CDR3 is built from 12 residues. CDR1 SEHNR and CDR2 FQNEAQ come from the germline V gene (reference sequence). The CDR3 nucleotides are TGTGCCAGCAGCACTAGCGCCTACGAGCAGTACTTC. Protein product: CASSTSAYEQYF.

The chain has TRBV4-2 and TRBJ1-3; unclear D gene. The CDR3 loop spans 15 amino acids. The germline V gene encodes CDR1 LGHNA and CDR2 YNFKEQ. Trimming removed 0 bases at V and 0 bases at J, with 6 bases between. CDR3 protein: CASSQEKSSGNTIYF. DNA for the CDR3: TGTGCCAGCAGCCAAGAAAAGAGCTCTGGAAACACCATATATTTT.

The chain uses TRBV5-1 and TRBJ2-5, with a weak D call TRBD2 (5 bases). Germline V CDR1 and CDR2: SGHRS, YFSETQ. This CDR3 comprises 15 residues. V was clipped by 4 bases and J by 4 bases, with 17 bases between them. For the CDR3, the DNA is TGCGCCAGCAGCCCTTACCCGGACTTTTCAGAGACCCAGTACTTC. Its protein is CASSPYPDFSETQYF.

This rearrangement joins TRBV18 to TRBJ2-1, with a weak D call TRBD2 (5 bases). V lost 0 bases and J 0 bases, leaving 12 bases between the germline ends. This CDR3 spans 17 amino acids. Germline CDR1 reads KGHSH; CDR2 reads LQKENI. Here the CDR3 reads CASSPPVRGSSYNEQFF. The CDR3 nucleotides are TGTGCCAGCTCACCACCGGTACGAGGGAGCTCCTACAATGAGCAGTTCTTC.

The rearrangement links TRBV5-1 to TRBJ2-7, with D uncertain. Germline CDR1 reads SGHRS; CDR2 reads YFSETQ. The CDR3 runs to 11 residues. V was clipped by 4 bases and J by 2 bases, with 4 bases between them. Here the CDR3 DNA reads TGCGCCAGCAGCGAGGCCTACGAGCAGTACTTC. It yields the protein CASSEAYEQYF.

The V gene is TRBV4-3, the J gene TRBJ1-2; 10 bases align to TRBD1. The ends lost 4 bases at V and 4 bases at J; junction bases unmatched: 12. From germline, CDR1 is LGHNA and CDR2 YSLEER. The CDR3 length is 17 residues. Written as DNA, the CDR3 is TGCGCCAGCAGCCCTGCTGAGGCCGGGACAGGGGTCTATGGCTACACCTTC. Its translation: CASSPAEAGTGVYGYTF.

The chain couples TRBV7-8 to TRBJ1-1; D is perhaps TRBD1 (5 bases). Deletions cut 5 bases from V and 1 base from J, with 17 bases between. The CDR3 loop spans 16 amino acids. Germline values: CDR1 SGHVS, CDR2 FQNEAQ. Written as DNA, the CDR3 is TGTGCCAGCAGCCCGTATGGGCAGGGCGGGAACACTGAAGCTTTCTTT. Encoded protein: CASSPYGQGGNTEAFF.

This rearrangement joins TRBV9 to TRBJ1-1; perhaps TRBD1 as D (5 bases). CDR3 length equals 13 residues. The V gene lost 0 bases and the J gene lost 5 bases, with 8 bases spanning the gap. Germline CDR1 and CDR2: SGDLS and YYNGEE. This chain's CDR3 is CASSVGRGTEAFF. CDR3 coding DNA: TGTGCCAGCAGCGTAGGAAGGGGTACTGAAGCTTTCTTT.

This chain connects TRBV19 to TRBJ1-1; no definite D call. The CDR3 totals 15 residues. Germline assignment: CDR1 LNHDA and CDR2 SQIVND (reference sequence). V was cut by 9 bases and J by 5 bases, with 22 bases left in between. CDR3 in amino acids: CASSNPVAGRTEAFF. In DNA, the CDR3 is TGTGCCAGCTCAAATCCGGTCGCGGGGAGGACTGAAGCTTTCTTT.

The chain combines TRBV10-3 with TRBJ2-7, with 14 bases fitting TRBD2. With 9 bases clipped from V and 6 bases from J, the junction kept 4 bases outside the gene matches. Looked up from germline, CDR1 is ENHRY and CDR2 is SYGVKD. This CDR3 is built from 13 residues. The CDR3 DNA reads TGTGCCATGACTAGCGGGAGGGCCGGCGAGCAGTACTTC. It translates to CAMTSGRAGEQYF.

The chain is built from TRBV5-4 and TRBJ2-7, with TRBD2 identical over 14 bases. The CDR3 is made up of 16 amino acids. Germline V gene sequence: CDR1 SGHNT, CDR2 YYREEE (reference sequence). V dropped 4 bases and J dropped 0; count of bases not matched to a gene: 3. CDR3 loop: CASSRGLAGVSYEQYF. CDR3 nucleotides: TGTGCCAGCAGCAGGGGACTAGCGGGAGTCTCCTACGAGCAGTACTTC. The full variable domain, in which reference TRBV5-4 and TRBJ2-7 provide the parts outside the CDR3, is ETGVTQSPTHLIKTRGQQVTLRCSSQSGHNTVSWYQQALGQGPQFIFQYYREEENGRGNFPPRFSGLQFPNYSSELNVNALELDDSALYLCASSRGLAGVSYEQYFGPGTRLTVT.

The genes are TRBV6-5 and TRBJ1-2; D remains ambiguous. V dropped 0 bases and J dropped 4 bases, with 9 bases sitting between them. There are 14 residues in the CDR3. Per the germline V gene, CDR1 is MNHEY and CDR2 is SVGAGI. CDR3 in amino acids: CASSYSERGYGYTF. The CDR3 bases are TGTGCCAGCAGTTACTCTGAACGGGGCTATGGCTACACCTTC.

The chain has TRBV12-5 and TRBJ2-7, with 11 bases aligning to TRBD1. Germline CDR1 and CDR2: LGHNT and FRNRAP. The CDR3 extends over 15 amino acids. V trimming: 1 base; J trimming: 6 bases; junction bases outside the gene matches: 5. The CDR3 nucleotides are TGTGCTAGTGGTTTGGCGGACAGGGGGCATGGCGAGCAGTACTTC. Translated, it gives CASGLADRGHGEQYF.

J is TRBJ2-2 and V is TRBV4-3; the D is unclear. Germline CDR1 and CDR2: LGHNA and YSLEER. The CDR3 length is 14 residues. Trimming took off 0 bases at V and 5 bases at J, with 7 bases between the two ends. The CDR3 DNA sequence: TGCGCCAGCAGCCAAGATTACGGGACCGGGGAGCTGTTTTTT. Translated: CASSQDYGTGELFF.

CDR3 sequence reads: CASSPAGHQETQYF. CDR3 bases: TGTGCCAGCTCGCCCGCGGGGCACCAAGAGACCCAGTACTTC. The chain employs TRBV18 and TRBJ2-5; D may be TRBD2 (6 bases). Between the trimmed V and J ends, which lost 6 bases and 0 bases, there was a span of 11 bases. The germline V gene encodes CDR1 KGHSH and CDR2 LQKENI. The CDR3 extends over 14 amino acids.

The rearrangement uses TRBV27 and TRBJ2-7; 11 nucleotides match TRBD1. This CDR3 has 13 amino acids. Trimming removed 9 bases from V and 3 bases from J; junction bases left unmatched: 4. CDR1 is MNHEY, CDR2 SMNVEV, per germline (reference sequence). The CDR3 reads CASSGTGGYEQYF. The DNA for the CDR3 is TGTGCCAGTTCCGGGACAGGGGGCTACGAGCAGTACTTC.

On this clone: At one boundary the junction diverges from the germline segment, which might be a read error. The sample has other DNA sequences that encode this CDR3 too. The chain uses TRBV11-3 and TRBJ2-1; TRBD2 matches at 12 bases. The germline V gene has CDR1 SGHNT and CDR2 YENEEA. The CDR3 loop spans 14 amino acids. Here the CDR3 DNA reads TGCGCCAGCAGCTCGGGACTAGCGGGCGGTGAGCAGTTCTTC. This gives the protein CASSSGLAGGEQFF.

Here the CDR3 reads CASSLGSAAGAYNEQFF. CDR3 DNA: TGTGCCAGCAGCTTAGGCTCTGCCGCGGGGGCTTACAATGAGCAGTTCTTC. The rearrangement joins TRBV7-8 to TRBJ2-1; D is possibly TRBD2 (7 bases). V lost 1 base, J lost 4 bases, and 17 bases lay in between. CDR1 and CDR2 (germline): SGHVS, FQNEAQ. This CDR3 has 17 amino acids.

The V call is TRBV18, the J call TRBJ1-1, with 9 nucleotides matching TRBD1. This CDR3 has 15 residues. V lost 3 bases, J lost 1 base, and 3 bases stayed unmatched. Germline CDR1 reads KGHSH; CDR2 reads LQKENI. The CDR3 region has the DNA TGTGCCAGCTCACCCCTACAGGGGGCGAACACTGAAGCTTTCTTT. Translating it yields CASSPLQGANTEAFF.

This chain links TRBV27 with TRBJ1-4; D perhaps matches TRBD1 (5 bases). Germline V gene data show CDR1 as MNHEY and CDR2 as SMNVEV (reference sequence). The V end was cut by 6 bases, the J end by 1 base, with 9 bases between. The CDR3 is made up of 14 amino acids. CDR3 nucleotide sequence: TGTGCCAGCAGATTCGGGGGAACTAATGAAAAACTGTTTTTT. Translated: CASRFGGTNEKLFF.

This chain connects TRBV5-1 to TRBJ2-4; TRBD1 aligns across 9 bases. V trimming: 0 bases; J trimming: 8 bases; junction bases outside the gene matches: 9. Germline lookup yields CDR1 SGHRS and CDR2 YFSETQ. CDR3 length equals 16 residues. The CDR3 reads CASSLAPGQGGDIQYF. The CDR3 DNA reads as TGCGCCAGCAGCTTGGCCCCGGGACAGGGTGGCGACATTCAGTACTTC. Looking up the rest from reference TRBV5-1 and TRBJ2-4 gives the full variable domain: KAGVTQTPRYLIKTRGQQVTLSCSPISGHRSVSWYQQTPGQGLQFLFEYFSETQRNKGNFPGRFSGRQFSNSRSEMNVSTLELGDSALYLCASSLAPGQGGDIQYFGAGTRLSVL.

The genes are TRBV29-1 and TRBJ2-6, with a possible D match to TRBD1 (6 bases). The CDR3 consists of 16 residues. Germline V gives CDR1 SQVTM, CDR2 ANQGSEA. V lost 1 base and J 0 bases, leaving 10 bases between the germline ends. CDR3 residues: CSVEGQGSSGANVLTF. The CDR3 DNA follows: TGCAGCGTTGAAGGGCAGGGGAGCTCTGGGGCCAACGTCCTGACTTTC.

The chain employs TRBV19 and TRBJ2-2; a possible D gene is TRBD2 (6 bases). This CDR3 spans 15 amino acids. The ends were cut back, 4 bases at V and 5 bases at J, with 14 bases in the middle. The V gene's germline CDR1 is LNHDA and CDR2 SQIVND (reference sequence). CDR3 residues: CASSSYPGLTGELFF. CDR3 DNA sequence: TGTGCCAGTAGTAGCTACCCGGGACTGACCGGGGAGCTGTTTTTT.

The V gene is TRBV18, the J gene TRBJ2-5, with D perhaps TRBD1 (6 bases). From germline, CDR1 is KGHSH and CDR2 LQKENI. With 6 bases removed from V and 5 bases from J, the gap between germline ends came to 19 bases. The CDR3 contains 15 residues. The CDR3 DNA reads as TGTGCCAGCTCGCCCCAACAGGGACCGGAGGAGACCCAGTACTTC. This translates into CASSPQQGPEETQYF.

Written as DNA, the CDR3 is TGTGCCAGCAGCTTCGGGACAGCAACCGGGGAGCTGTTTTTT. Translating it yields CASSFGTATGELFF. The chain carries TRBV11-2 and TRBJ2-2, with 7 bases fitting TRBD1. CDR1 is SGHAT and CDR2 is FQNNGV in the germline V gene. The CDR3 consists of 14 residues. Trimming at V came to 3 bases and at J to 5 bases, leaving 3 bases not matched to a gene.

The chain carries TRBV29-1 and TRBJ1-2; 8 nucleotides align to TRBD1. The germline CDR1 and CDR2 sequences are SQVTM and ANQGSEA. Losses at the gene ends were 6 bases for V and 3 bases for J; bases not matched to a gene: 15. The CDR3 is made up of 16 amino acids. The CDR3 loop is CSVQAGQAIIDYGYTF. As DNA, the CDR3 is TGCAGCGTGCAAGCGGGACAGGCTATAATTGACTATGGCTACACCTTC.

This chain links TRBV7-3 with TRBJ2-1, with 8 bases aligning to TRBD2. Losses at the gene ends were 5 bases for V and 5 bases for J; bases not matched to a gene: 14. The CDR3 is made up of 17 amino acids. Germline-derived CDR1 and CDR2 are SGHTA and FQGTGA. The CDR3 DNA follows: TGTGCCAGCAGCCCCCAGACCGGGACTAGTATCCACAATGAGCAGTTCTTC. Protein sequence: CASSPQTGTSIHNEQFF. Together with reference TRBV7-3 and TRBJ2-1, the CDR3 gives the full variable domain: GAGVSQTPSNKVTEKGKYVELRCDPISGHTALYWYRQSLGQGPEFLIYFQGTGAADDSGLPNDRFFAVRPEGSVSTLKIQRTERGDSAVYLCASSPQTGTSIHNEQFFGPGTRLTVL.